Listed below are T cell receptor beta chains from one sample, sequenced in a study of cytotoxic CD8 clonotypes in ibrutinib-treated CLL. Sequencing used immunoSEQ multiplex PCR; TCRdb keeps in-frame clones, though not all of them. Of about 97,000 clones listed, about 72% are singletons. Sample: PBMCs, taken after 12 months of ibrutinib treatment. All receptors derive from a human donor with chronic lymphocytic leukemia. Both conserved end residues are part of each CDR3. Fields, in order: D gene, V gene, J gene, clone size, CDR3 DNA, CDR3 protein. The D gene is left open where the match is weak. Clone size is stated in some rows and not others, as once, few, many or a class when expanded.

D: .
V: TRBV7-3
J: TRBJ1-3
size: .
DNA: TGTGCCAGCAGCTTAGGAACAGGGAGCTCTGGAAACACCATATATTTT
CDR3: CASSLGTGSSGNTIYF

D: TRBD1
V: TRBV6-5
J: TRBJ1-2
size: .
DNA: TGTGCCAGCAGTTTGACCGGGACAGCCTATGGCTACACCTTC
CDR3: CASSLTGTAYGYTF

D: .
V: TRBV7-9
J: TRBJ2-7
size: .
DNA: TGTGCCAGCAGCTTAGAGTCGACCACTATCTACGAGCAGTACTTC
CDR3: CASSLESTTIYEQYF

D: .
V: TRBV7-3
J: TRBJ2-2
size: once
DNA: TGTGCCAGCAGCTTAACGGGAGGGAACACCGGGGAGCTGTTTTTT
CDR3: CASSLTGGNTGELFF

D: .
V: TRBV6-1
J: TRBJ2-5
size: .
DNA: TGTGCCAGCATTGGGTCCCAAGAGACCCAGTACTTC
CDR3: CASIGSQETQYF

D: .
V: TRBV14
J: TRBJ2-5
size: .
DNA: TGTGCCAGCAGCCGAGTTTGGTGGGAGACCCAGTACTTC
CDR3: CASSRVWWETQYF

D: TRBD2
V: TRBV10-3
J: TRBJ2-3
size: .
DNA: TGTGCCGTGACCTCGACTAGCGGGGGGGGAAGCACAGATACGCAGTATTTT
CDR3: CAVTSTSGGGSTDTQYF

D: .
V: TRBV7-2
J: TRBJ2-7
size: .
DNA: TGTGCCAGCAGCTTAGGAGTAGATCGCGAGCAGTACTTC
CDR3: CASSLGVDREQYF

D: .
V: TRBV9
J: TRBJ2-1
size: once
DNA: TGTGCCAGCAGCGTAGGAGAAGGGCGGGGTGCCTACAATGAGCAGTTCTTC
CDR3: CASSVGEGRGAYNEQFF

D: .
V: TRBV7-9
J: TRBJ2-7
size: .
DNA: TGTGCCAGCAGCCCACCCCAGGGTTTGGGGGAGCAGTACTTC
CDR3: CASSPPQGLGEQYF

D: .
V: TRBV19
J: TRBJ1-6
size: few
DNA: TGTGCCACCAGGGGACCACTCCCTTCACCCCTCCACTTT
CDR3: CATRGPLPSPLHF

D: .
V: TRBV5-1
J: TRBJ2-1
size: .
DNA: TGCGCCAGCAGCTTGGGTCTAGGGACTGGCGAGCAGTTCTTC
CDR3: CASSLGLGTGEQFF

D: .
V: TRBV5-1
J: TRBJ1-2
size: .
DNA: TGCGCCAGCAGCTTGGCGGCGGTGGGGGGCTACACCTTC
CDR3: CASSLAAVGGYTF

D: .
V: TRBV7-2
J: TRBJ2-3
size: .
DNA: TGTGCCAGCAGCTTAGAGGCGCGGGGCCCGGATACGCAGTATTTT
CDR3: CASSLEARGPDTQYF

D: TRBD1
V: TRBV19
J: TRBJ2-2
size: .
DNA: TGTGCCAGTAGTAATCTACCGGGACAGGACACCGGGGAGCTGTTTTTT
CDR3: CASSNLPGQDTGELFF

D: .
V: TRBV7-9
J: TRBJ2-7
size: .
DNA: TGTGCCAGCAGCTTAGGGAGTAGTAACGAGCAGTACTTC
CDR3: CASSLGSSNEQYF

D: TRBD1
V: TRBV5-1
J: TRBJ1-1
size: .
DNA: TGCGCCAGCACTCCACTCGGACAGGGAGGCACTGAAGCTTTCTTT
CDR3: CASTPLGQGGTEAFF

D: .
V: TRBV7-3
J: TRBJ1-2
size: .
DNA: TGTGCCAGCACCAATGGGGGGTCCTATGGCTACACCTTC
CDR3: CASTNGGSYGYTF

D: TRBD2
V: TRBV27
J: TRBJ2-3
size: .
DNA: TGTGCCAGCAGTTTAGTAGCGGGGCTTAGCACAGATACGCAGTATTTT
CDR3: CASSLVAGLSTDTQYF

D: .
V: TRBV4-2
J: TRBJ2-1
size: .
DNA: TGTGCCAGCAGCCAAGATAGGGAGTGGAATGAGCAGTTCTTC
CDR3: CASSQDREWNEQFF

D: .
V: TRBV10-1
J: TRBJ2-3
size: few
DNA: TGCGCCAGCATGGGTTCCGGCGATACGCAGTATTTT
CDR3: CASMGSGDTQYF

D: .
V: TRBV6-6
J: TRBJ2-5
size: .
DNA: TGTGCCAGCAGTTACGGGGATAGGGAGACCCAGTACTTC
CDR3: CASSYGDRETQYF

D: .
V: TRBV30
J: TRBJ2-1
size: .
DNA: TGTGCCTGGAGTGTCCCAGCCTACAATGAGCAGTTCTTC
CDR3: CAWSVPAYNEQFF

D: .
V: TRBV11-3
J: TRBJ2-2
size: .
DNA: TGTGCCAGCAGCAAGGAGACCGGGGAGCTGTTTTTT
CDR3: CASSKETGELFF

D: TRBD2
V: TRBV7-2
J: TRBJ2-1
size: .
DNA: TGTGCCAGCAGCTCCACGGGAGGACTCAATGAGCAGTTCTTC
CDR3: CASSSTGGLNEQFF

D: .
V: TRBV11-2
J: TRBJ1-2
size: few
DNA: TGTGCCAGCAGCTTAACTGGAGACGGCTACACCTTC
CDR3: CASSLTGDGYTF

D: .
V: TRBV6-1
J: TRBJ1-6
size: .
DNA: TGTGCCATCCGCCCTGGGGCGTCCTATAATTCACCCCTCCACTTT
CDR3: CAIRPGASYNSPLHF

D: TRBD1
V: TRBV10-3
J: TRBJ1-4
size: .
DNA: TGTGCCATCAGTGAGTCTGAGGGGGCACGGGAAAAACTGTTTTTT
CDR3: CAISESEGAREKLFF

D: TRBD2
V: TRBV10-3
J: TRBJ2-3
size: .
DNA: TGTGCCACCTCACTAGCGGGGGATGCAGATACGCAGTATTTT
CDR3: CATSLAGDADTQYF

D: TRBD2
V: TRBV7-8
J: TRBJ2-7
size: .
DNA: TGTGCCAGCAGCTATTCTAGCGGGGGGGGCTACGAGCAGTACTTC
CDR3: CASSYSSGGGYEQYF

D: TRBD2
V: TRBV10-3
J: TRBJ2-2
size: .
DNA: TGTGCCCCTACGGAGACTAGCGGGGGGCCCGAGCTGTTTTTT
CDR3: CAPTETSGGPELFF

D: .
V: TRBV10-3
J: TRBJ1-5
size: few
DNA: TGTGCCATCAGTGAGTCGAGGCGGAATAGCAATCAGCCCCAGCATTTT
CDR3: CAISESRRNSNQPQHF

D: .
V: TRBV5-6
J: TRBJ1-4
size: .
DNA: TGTGCCAGCAGCTCCCAGGGCGGAAAACTGTTTTTT
CDR3: CASSSQGGKLFF

D: .
V: TRBV7-9
J: TRBJ1-1
size: .
DNA: TGTGCCAGCAGCTTAGGGACCGCCGGGACTGAAGCTTTCTTT
CDR3: CASSLGTAGTEAFF

D: .
V: TRBV28
J: TRBJ1-1
size: .
DNA: TGTGCCAGCAGCCCCGCGGGAATGGGTGAAGCTTTCTTT
CDR3: CASSPAGMGEAFF

D: TRBD1
V: TRBV11-2
J: TRBJ1-1
size: once
DNA: TGTGCCAGCAGCTCACAGGGGGCCGAAGCTTTCTTT
CDR3: CASSSQGAEAFF

D: .
V: TRBV7-2
J: TRBJ1-2
size: .
DNA: TGTGCCAGCAGCTTAAACAGAGATGGCTACACCTTC
CDR3: CASSLNRDGYTF

D: .
V: TRBV7-9
J: TRBJ2-7
size: .
DNA: TGTGCCAGCAGCTTAGCTGTAGGGGGAGGCGGCGAGCAGTACTTC
CDR3: CASSLAVGGGGEQYF

D: .
V: TRBV6-1
J: TRBJ1-5
size: .
DNA: TGTGCCAGCACCCTAAGGGGGGGAATTCAGCCCCAGCATTTT
CDR3: CASTLRGGIQPQHF

D: TRBD1
V: TRBV25-1
J: TRBJ1-1
size: many
DNA: TGTGCCAGCAGCGCTAGACAGGGGGTACGAGAAGGGGACACTGAAGCTTTCTTT
CDR3: CASSARQGVREGDTEAFF